These 6 T cell receptor beta chains were sequenced from one sample in a study of CD8 T cells in Susac syndrome. RNA amounts of about 0.5 to 1 ug underwent reverse transcription with random hexamers. TCRdb analysed the immunoSEQ multiplex PCR reads with MiXCR anew, one entry per CDR3 protein. The table has some 300,000 distinct CDR3 sequences, about 85% seen once. Material: CD8+ T cells from PBMCs. All receptors derive from a human donor with multiple sclerosis.

CDR3 amino acids: CASRPAGANTGELFF. CDR3 in DNA: TGTGCCAGCAGACCAGCGGGCGCGAACACCGGGGAGCTGTTTTTT. The chain carries TRBV28 and TRBJ2-2, with TRBD2 as a possible D gene (6 bases). Trimming took off 6 bases at V and 0 bases at J, with 11 bases between the two ends. From germline, CDR1 is MDHEN and CDR2 SYDVKM. There are 15 residues in the CDR3.

This clonotype was seen a few times. The V gene is TRBV15, the J gene TRBJ1-1; the match to TRBD1 covers 7 bases. Per germline, CDR1 LNHNV and CDR2 YYDKDF (reference sequence). The junction had 7 bases not matched to a gene; V was cut back by 0 bases and J by 6 bases. The CDR3 is made up of 15 amino acids. This chain's CDR3 is CATSRDRGGASEAFF. CDR3 DNA sequence: TGTGCCACCAGCAGAGACAGGGGGGGAGCCTCTGAAGCTTTCTTT.

As for this clonotype: The junction differs from germline at one of its ends, possibly a read error. This chain links TRBV19 with TRBJ2-2, with 13 bases identical to TRBD2. CDR1 and CDR2 from the germline V gene are LNHDA and SQIVND (reference sequence). The CDR3 is 14 amino acids. For the CDR3, the DNA is TGTGCCACCGGGACTAGCGGGAACGCCGGGGAGCTGTTTTTT. Residues: CATGTSGNAGELFF.

This clonotype has more than one count but fewer than ten. The V gene is TRBV12-3 or TRBV12-4, the J gene TRBJ2-3; D perhaps matches TRBD2 (6 bases). The V and J ends lost 7 bases and 12 bases respectively, with 26 bases between them. The CDR3 sequence is 15 residues long. This CDR3 reads CASTQSGPSINPQYF. The CDR3 DNA sequence: TGTGCCAGCACCCAAAGCGGGCCCTCAATCAATCCCCAGTATTTT.

The V and J genes are TRBV27 and TRBJ2-3; 11 bases are a match to TRBD2. With 3 bases clipped from V and 2 bases from J, the junction kept 16 bases outside the gene matches. Germline CDR1 and CDR2: MNHEY and SMNVEV (reference sequence). The CDR3 runs to 20 residues. The DNA for the CDR3 is TGTGCCAGCAGTTTTTCACTAGCGGGAGAACAAATCGGGGACACAGATACGCAGTATTTT. This sequence encodes CASSFSLAGEQIGDTDTQYF.

The chain employs TRBV28 and TRBJ2-7, with D possibly matching TRBD1 (5 bases). V lost 4 bases and J lost 2, with 15 bases in between. This CDR3 has 15 amino acids. Germline V gene lookup returns CDR1 MDHEN and CDR2 SYDVKM. Written as DNA, the CDR3 is TGTGCCAGCAGTTCACGACAGCGTCCCACCTACGAGCAGTACTTC. As protein: CASSSRQRPTYEQYF.